Each of the 20 T cell receptor beta chains below was sequenced from the same sample in a study of human T cells and chemical hapten exposure. TCRdb passed the RACE reads through MiXCR, listing each CDR3 protein once. The sample has about 120,000 distinct CDR3 sequences, approximately 10% seen once; the top ten hold more than 2%. Time point in this sample: patch test 3, about 24 weeks after DPC sensitization. Treatment defined: therapeutic diphenylcyclopropenone sensitization with weekly scalp DPC. The sample in question was whole blood, obtained in connection with sensitization to the hapten diphenylcyclopropenone (DPC). The receptor source for this set is a woman between 45 and 60 years old with alopecia areata. Some clones in this sample may be carry-over from other donors' samples.

The chain combines TRBV20-1 with TRBJ1-1, with D maybe TRBD1 (6 bases). Germline loops: CDR1 DFQATT, CDR2 SNEGSKA (reference sequence). Trimming stripped 1 base from V and 3 bases from J, with 12 bases between. CDR3 size: 14 residues. CDR3 protein: CSARAGGRDTEAFF. The CDR3 coding sequence is TGCAGTGCTAGAGCCGGGGGCCGGGACACTGAAGCTTTCTTT.

J is TRBJ2-1 and V is TRBV2; a possible D gene is TRBD2 (6 bases). This CDR3 has 14 amino acids. Germline V gene lookup returns CDR1 SNHLY and CDR2 FYNNEI. Trimming took 11 bases from V and 0 from J, leaving 14 bases between them. CDR3 nucleotide sequence: TGTGCCGACTCCTGGGGGGACTCCTACAATGAGCAGTTCTTC. Protein: CADSWGDSYNEQFF.

This clonotype was counted only a few times. The gene calls are TRBV11-2 and TRBJ1-1, with D uncertain. With 3 bases removed from V and 8 bases from J, the gap between germline ends came to 13 bases. Germline assignment: CDR1 SGHAT and CDR2 FQNNGV. This CDR3 region has 13 residues. As DNA, the CDR3 is TGTGCCAGCAGCTTCCAGGAGGCAGGAGAAGCTTTCTTT. Protein sequence: CASSFQEAGEAFF.

In this sample, this clonotype turned up a few times. The CDR3 nucleotides are TGTGCCAGCAGTGCCGGGGGCAGTCACAATCAGCCCCAGCATTTT. Translated: CASSAGGSHNQPQHF. This chain links TRBV6-1 with TRBJ1-5; perhaps TRBD1 as D (6 bases). V gave up 4 bases and J gave up 3 bases, with 13 bases separating them. Germline V gene sequence: CDR1 MNHNS, CDR2 SASEGT. This CDR3 has 15 residues.

This clonotype was recorded at least ten times. For the CDR3, the DNA is TGCAGCGTTGAGATTCCAAACACCGGGGAGCTGTTTTTT. This sequence encodes CSVEIPNTGELFF. This chain joins TRBV29-1 and TRBJ2-2; D not certain. CDR3 length: 13 residues. With 3 bases removed from V and 2 bases from J, the gap between germline ends came to 7 bases. CDR1 SQVTM and CDR2 ANQGSEA come from the germline V gene.

The J gene is TRBJ1-1, the V gene TRBV20-1; perhaps TRBD1 as D (5 bases). Germline-derived CDR1 and CDR2 are DFQATT and SNEGSKA (reference sequence). Trimming cost V 5 bases and J 0 bases, with 10 bases left between them. The CDR3 is made up of 13 amino acids. CDR3 residues: CSAQGRMNTEAFF. The CDR3 nucleotides are TGCAGTGCTCAGGGACGGATGAACACTGAAGCTTTCTTT.

The chain uses TRBV5-5 and TRBJ2-3; 11 nucleotides align to TRBD2. Germline CDR1 is SGHKS and CDR2 is YYEKEE (reference sequence). CDR3 length: 16 amino acids. Trimming cost V 3 bases and J 1 base; bases outside gene matches: 4. The DNA of the CDR3 is TGTGCCAGCAGCTCCCTAGCGGGAGGACGCACAGATACGCAGTATTTT. This sequence encodes CASSSLAGGRTDTQYF.

This clonotype has at least ten counts. This chain uses TRBV9 with TRBJ1-6, with TRBD1 matching 9 bases. Germline trimming cut 5 bases from V and 7 bases from J; bases unmatched to any gene: 7. The CDR3 is 15 amino acids. CDR1 is SGDLS, CDR2 YYNGEE, per germline. Here the CDR3 reads CASSGTGTGNSPLHF. The CDR3 region has the DNA TGTGCCAGCAGTGGTACCGGGACAGGGAATTCACCCCTCCACTTT.

This clonotype was seen many times. DNA of the CDR3: TGTGCCAGCAGCCAAGATCGGCCGGGGATCGGCTACACCTTC. Its protein is CASSQDRPGIGYTF. The chain links TRBV3-1 to TRBJ1-2; D is unclear. Per germline, CDR1 LGHDT and CDR2 YNNKEL (reference sequence). Trimming removed 0 bases from V and 8 bases from J, with 13 bases in between. The CDR3 has 14 amino acids.

This clonotype showed up just a few times. This rearrangement joins TRBV10-3 to TRBJ1-3; the match to TRBD1 covers 7 bases. The CDR3 loop spans 13 amino acids. Looked up from germline, CDR1 is ENHRY and CDR2 is SYGVKD. The trim removed 10 bases at V and 0 bases at J, leaving 3 bases unmatched. The CDR3 loop reads CATQGGSGNTIYF. The CDR3 bases are TGTGCCACCCAGGGGGGCTCTGGAAACACCATATATTTT.

V and J are TRBV15 and TRBJ1-5; perhaps TRBD1 as D (6 bases). Germline V CDR1 and CDR2: LNHNV, YYDKDF (reference sequence). CDR3 length: 15 amino acids. Trimming left V 1 base short and J 5 bases short, with 12 bases between. The CDR3 here is CATSRGTGYDQPQHF. The CDR3 coding sequence is TGTGCCACCAGCAGAGGAACAGGGTACGATCAGCCCCAGCATTTT.

This clonotype was counted between two and nine times. The chain couples TRBV5-5 to TRBJ1-3, with D maybe TRBD1 (5 bases). The CDR3 contains 15 residues. Germline V gene sequence: CDR1 SGHKS, CDR2 YYEKEE (reference sequence). The V and J ends lost 4 bases and 2 bases respectively, with 13 bases between them. CDR3: CASSRTGGAGNTIYF. CDR3 nucleotide sequence: TGTGCCAGCAGCCGGACGGGGGGGGCTGGAAACACCATATATTTT.

A few counts support this clonotype. The J gene is TRBJ1-5, the V gene TRBV19, with 7 bases fitting TRBD1. The CDR3 has 15 amino acids. CDR1 and CDR2 from the germline V gene are LNHDA and SQIVND (reference sequence). Trimming removed 4 bases from V and 1 base from J; junction bases left unmatched: 4. In DNA, the CDR3 is TGTGCCAGTAGTACGACAGGGAGAAGCAATCAGCCCCAGCATTTT. Encoded protein: CASSTTGRSNQPQHF.

This clonotype came up many times. A read error may produce the germline difference seen at one junction end. The rearrangement links TRBV6-2 or TRBV6-3 to TRBJ2-6; 10 bases are shared with TRBD2. Germline V lookup: CDR1 MNHEY, CDR2 SVGEGT. The CDR3 spans 18 residues. The CDR3 DNA reads as TGTGCCAGCAGTTACACTAGCGGGATTCCTCCTGGGGCCAACCTCCTGACTTTC. Translated, it gives CASSYTSGIPPGANLLTF.

V and J are TRBV11-2 and TRBJ2-5; 7 bases fit TRBD2. CDR1 is SGHAT and CDR2 is FQNNGV in the germline V gene. Trimming removed 5 bases from V and 3 bases from J; junction bases left unmatched: 9. The CDR3 extends over 15 amino acids. The CDR3 here is CASSLLFRGEETQYF. The CDR3 nucleotides are TGTGCCAGCAGCCTCCTCTTCCGGGGGGAAGAGACCCAGTACTTC.

The rearrangement uses TRBV20-1 and TRBJ2-7; D is possibly TRBD1 (5 bases). The V and J ends lost 0 bases and 5 bases respectively, with 17 bases between them. There are 15 residues in the CDR3. CDR1 is DFQATT, CDR2 SNEGSKA, per germline (reference sequence). The CDR3: CSARDLSGIPHEQYF. In DNA form, the CDR3 reads TGCAGTGCTAGAGATCTTTCAGGGATCCCCCACGAGCAGTACTTC.

At least ten counts were recorded for this clonotype. The CDR3 nucleotides are TGCAGCGTTGAAGATGAGCGGGGGGGCCCTGGCTACACCTTC. It specifies CSVEDERGGPGYTF. The V gene is TRBV29-1, the J gene TRBJ1-2, with D perhaps matching TRBD1 (6 bases). The CDR3 is made up of 14 amino acids. Germline V gene data show CDR1 as SQVTM and CDR2 as ANQGSEA. V was pared by 0 bases and J by 7 bases, with 15 bases between.

This chain uses TRBV2 with TRBJ1-1; D is unclear. Trimming left V 2 bases short and J 3 bases short, with 7 bases between. CDR3 length equals 13 residues. Germline V gene sequence: CDR1 SNHLY, CDR2 FYNNEI. Here the CDR3 DNA reads TGTGCCAGCAGTGAAACCGGGGACACTGAAGCTTTCTTT. It specifies CASSETGDTEAFF.

This clonotype came up a few times. The chain joins TRBV9 to TRBJ2-2; tentatively, D is TRBD2 (6 bases). The ends were cut back, 7 bases at V and 4 bases at J, with 23 bases in the middle. In germline, CDR1 is SGDLS, CDR2 YYNGEE. The CDR3 runs to 17 residues. The CDR3 region is CASSGGGGTYATGELFF. CDR3 bases: TGTGCCAGCTCCGGTGGTGGCGGGACCTACGCCACCGGGGAGCTGTTTTTT.

The V and J genes are TRBV7-2 and TRBJ1-5; D gene ambiguous. This CDR3 comprises 13 residues. Trimming took off 6 bases at V and 7 bases at J, with 13 bases between the two ends. Germline V CDR1 and CDR2: SGHTA, FQGNSA. CDR3 DNA sequence: TGTGCCAGCAGTACAACGGACCACCAGCCCCAGCATTTT. Translated: CASSTTDHQPQHF.